This T cell receptor (beta chain) was sequenced for a study of Ad26.COV2.S vaccination and SARS-CoV-2 variants. At the level of the study: Trial arm assignment for the donor was COV1001 Ad26.COV2.S.

Described treatment: approximately 18 received Ad26.COV2.S at low or high dose, single or two shots; 5 received placebo; per-sample allocation not given. Day 63 after the first injection of vaccine or placebo was the sampling time. Adults aged 18-55 years in Boston included the donor. Germline V lookup: CDR1 ENHRY, CDR2 SYGVKD. The ends were cut back, 0 bases at V and 2 bases at J, with 16 bases in the middle. The CDR3 is 17 amino acids. Sequencing used immunoSEQ multiplex PCR; TCRdb keeps in-frame clones, though not all of them. The sample has roughly 320,000 clones; roughly 91% are singletons. The source material was peripheral blood, sampled in a trial of Ad26.COV2.S vaccine versus placebo. The TCR sequence derives from a person between 18 and 65 years old who received the Ad26.COV2.S COVID-19 vaccine or a placebo. The V call is TRBV10-3, the J call TRBJ1-2; possibly TRBD1 for D (6 bases). The CDR3 sequence: CAISESKAGGANYGYTF. CDR3 bases: TGTGCCATCAGTGAGTCGAAGGCGGGGGGCGCGAACTATGGCTACACCTTC.